This T cell receptor (beta chain) was found in a study of blood T cells in healthy people across ages. This clonotype was picked up a small number of times. Its target is unknown. Findings and caveats of the study: No conclusive comparison of naive versus antigen-experienced cells was possible with unsorted PBMCs. CMV infection status of these donors was not known.

Trimming shortened V by 5 bases and J by 3 bases, and 11 bases separated the two germline ends. The CDR3 extends over 14 amino acids. CDR1 and CDR2 (germline): MDHEN, SYDVKM. Then a second PCR, running about 7 to 11 cycles, was carried out with a sample-barcoded 5' primer and a J-beta primer mix. Every single cDNA molecule received a tag from a template-switch adaptor with 12 random nucleotides. The yield of each sample was at least 3 million CDR3-containing paired-end reads. TCRdb analysed the 5' RACE reads with MiXCR anew, one entry per CDR3 protein. The profile shows about 280,000 distinct CDR3 sequences, around 29% of them singletons.

Sequenced material: blood. The chain employs TRBV28 and TRBJ2-1, with D perhaps being TRBD1 or TRBD2 (5 bases each). This TCR came from a woman between 65 and 79 years old in good health. The CDR3: CASSGTPRYNEQFF. The CDR3 coding sequence is TGTGCCAGCAGTGGGACCCCCCGCTACAATGAGCAGTTCTTC.